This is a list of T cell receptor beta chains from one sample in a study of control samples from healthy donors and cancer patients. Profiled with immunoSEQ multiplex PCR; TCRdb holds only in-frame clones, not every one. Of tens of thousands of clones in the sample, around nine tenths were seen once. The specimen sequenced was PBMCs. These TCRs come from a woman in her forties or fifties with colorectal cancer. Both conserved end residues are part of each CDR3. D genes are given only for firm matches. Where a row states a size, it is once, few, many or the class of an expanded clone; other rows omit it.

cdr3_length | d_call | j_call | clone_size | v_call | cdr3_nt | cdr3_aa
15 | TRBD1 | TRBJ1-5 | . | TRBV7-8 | TGTGCCAGCAGCCTGGGACAGGGATTTAATCAGCCCCAGCATTTT | CASSLGQGFNQPQHF
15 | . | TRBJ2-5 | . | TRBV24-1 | TGTGCCACCAGTGATTTACAGGGCACCGGGGAGACCCAGTACTTC | CATSDLQGTGETQYF
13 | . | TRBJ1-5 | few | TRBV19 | TGTGCCAGTAGTTTGGACGGATTTCAGCCCCAGCATTTT | CASSLDGFQPQHF
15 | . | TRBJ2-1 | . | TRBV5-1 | TGCGCCAGCAGCTTGGGGGATTTGGTGGTAAATGAGCAGTTCTTC | CASSLGDLVVNEQFF
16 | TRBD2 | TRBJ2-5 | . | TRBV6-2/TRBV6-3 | TGTGCCAGCAGTGACACTAGCGGGGGGCCCCAAGAGACCCAGTACTTC | CASSDTSGGPQETQYF
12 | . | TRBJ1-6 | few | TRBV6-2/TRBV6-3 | TGTGCCAGCAGTGACAGGAATTCACCCCTCCACTTT | CASSDRNSPLHF
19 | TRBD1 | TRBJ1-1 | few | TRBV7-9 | TGTGCCAGCAGCTCCTCGTCCGGGACAGGGGACGGGGTGAACACTGAAGCTTTCTTT | CASSSSSGTGDGVNTEAFF
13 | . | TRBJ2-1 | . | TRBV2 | TGTGCCAGCAAAAGTCGGATCTACAATGAGCAGTTCTTC | CASKSRIYNEQFF
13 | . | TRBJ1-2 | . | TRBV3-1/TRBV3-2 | TGTGCCAGCAGCTCCCCCACAGGAGGGTACTACACCTTC | CASSSPTGGYYTF
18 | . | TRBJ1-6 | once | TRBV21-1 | TGTGCCAGCAGCAAAGATGGACAGGGGGGCACCTATAATTCACCCCTCCACTTT | CASSKDGQGGTYNSPLHF
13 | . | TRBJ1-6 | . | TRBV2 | TGTGCCAGCAGCGGAGACTATAATTCACCCCTCCACTTT | CASSGDYNSPLHF
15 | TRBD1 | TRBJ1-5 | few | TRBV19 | TGTGCCAGTAGACTACAGGGGGCGAAGGATCAGCCCCAGCATTTT | CASRLQGAKDQPQHF
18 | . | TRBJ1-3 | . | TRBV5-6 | TGTGCCAGCAGCTTGGCATCAAAAGGGATTTTCTCTGGAAACACCATATATTTT | CASSLASKGIFSGNTIYF
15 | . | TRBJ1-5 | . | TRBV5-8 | TGTGCCAGCAGCTTAAGGGCGGCGACCAATCAGCCCCAGCATTTT | CASSLRAATNQPQHF
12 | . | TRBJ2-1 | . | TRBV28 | TGTGCCAGCAGTTCCCAAGGACACCGGGATCTCTTC | CASSSQGHRDLF
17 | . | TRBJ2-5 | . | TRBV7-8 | TGTGCCAGCAGCTTAGCTTGGTCGGGGCGCGGACAAGAGACCCAGTACTTC | CASSLAWSGRGQETQYF
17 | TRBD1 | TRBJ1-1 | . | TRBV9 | TGTGCCAGCAGCTCTAGCCCCGACAGGGGGCGTCGGACTGAAGCTTTCTTT | CASSSSPDRGRRTEAFF
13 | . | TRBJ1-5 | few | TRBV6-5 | TGTGCCAGCCTTTGGGGAATGAATCAGCCCCAGCATTTT | CASLWGMNQPQHF
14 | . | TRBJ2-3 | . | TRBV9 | TGTGCCAGCAGCGCTACGGATCCCACAGATACGCAGTATTTT | CASSATDPTDTQYF
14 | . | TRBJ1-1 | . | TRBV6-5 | TGTGCCACGCAGGTTCGGGTCCTGGGGACTGAAGCTTTCTTT | CATQVRVLGTEAFF
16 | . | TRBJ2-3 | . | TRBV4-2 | TGTGCCAGCAGCCAAGATGGGTCCTATCGGGCAGATACGCAGTATTTT | CASSQDGSYRADTQYF
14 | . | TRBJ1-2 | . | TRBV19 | TGTGCCAGTAGTATTATACAGGCTAACTATGGCTACACCTTC | CASSIIQANYGYTF
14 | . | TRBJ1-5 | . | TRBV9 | TGTGCCAGCAGCCCGACCCCGGGGGCACAGCCCCAGCATTTT | CASSPTPGAQPQHF
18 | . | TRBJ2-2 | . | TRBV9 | TGTGCCAGCAGCTCCCTCCCCCCCGGGCTAGGTAACACCGGGGAGCTGTTTTTT | CASSSLPPGLGNTGELFF
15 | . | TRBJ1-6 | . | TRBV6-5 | TGTGCCAGCAGTTACCGCGGACAGATTAATTCACCCCTCCACTTT | CASSYRGQINSPLHF
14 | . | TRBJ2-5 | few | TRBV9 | TGTGCCAGCAGCTTATCAGGGGTTGGGGAGACCCAGTACTTC | CASSLSGVGETQYF
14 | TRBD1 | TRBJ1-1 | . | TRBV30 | TGTGCCTGGACCCAGGACCAGGGGGCGACTGAAGCTTTCTTT | CAWTQDQGATEAFF
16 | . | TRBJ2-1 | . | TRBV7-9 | TGTGCCAGCAGCCCAGCCGGTGGCAGCTCCTACAATGAGCAGTTCTTC | CASSPAGGSSYNEQFF
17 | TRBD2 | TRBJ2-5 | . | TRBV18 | TGTGCCAGCTCACCACAGAGTCTAGCGGGGGCCCTGGAGACCCAGTACTTC | CASSPQSLAGALETQYF
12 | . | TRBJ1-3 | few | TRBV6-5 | TGTGCCAGCGGAAAACAGGGAAACACCATATATTTT | CASGKQGNTIYF
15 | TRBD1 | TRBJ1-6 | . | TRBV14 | TGTGCCAGCAGCCAGGGCAGGGGGCGAGCTTTGCCCCTCCACTTT | CASSQGRGRALPLHF
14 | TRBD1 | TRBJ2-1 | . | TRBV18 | TGTGCCAGCTCAAAAGGACAGGGGAGGAATGAGCAGTTCTTC | CASSKGQGRNEQFF
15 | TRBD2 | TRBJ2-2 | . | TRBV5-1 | TGCGCCAGCAGCCGCGGGGGGCCGAACACCGGGGAGCTGTTTTTT | CASSRGGPNTGELFF
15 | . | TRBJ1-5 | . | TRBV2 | TGTGCCAGCAGTCAGGGGTCCGAGAGCAATCAGCCCCAGCATTTT | CASSQGSESNQPQHF
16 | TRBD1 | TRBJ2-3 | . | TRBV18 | TGTGCCAGCTCACCGCGGCAGGGGGCCGGCACAGATACGCAGTATTTT | CASSPRQGAGTDTQYF
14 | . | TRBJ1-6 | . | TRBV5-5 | TGTGCCAGCAGCTTTGGGCAGGGTAATTCACCCCTCCACTTT | CASSFGQGNSPLHF
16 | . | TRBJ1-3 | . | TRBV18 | TGTGCCAGCTCAGTGCAGGACGGATTCTCTGGAAACACCATATATTTT | CASSVQDGFSGNTIYF
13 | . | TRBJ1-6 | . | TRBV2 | TGTGCCAGCAGTGAACAGGCGAATTCACCCCTCCACTTT | CASSEQANSPLHF
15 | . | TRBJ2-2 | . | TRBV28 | TGTGCCAGCAGCCCCCCGGGGGATAGAGTCGGGGAGCTGTTTTTT | CASSPPGDRVGELFF
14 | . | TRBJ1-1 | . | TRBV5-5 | TGTGCCAGCAGCCCCCGACAGACGAACACTGAAGCTTTCTTT | CASSPRQTNTEAFF
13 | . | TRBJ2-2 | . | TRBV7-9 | TGTGCCAGCAGCCGACCGAACACCGGGGAGCTGTTTTTT | CASSRPNTGELFF
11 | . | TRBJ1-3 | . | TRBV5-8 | TGTGCCAGCAGCATCGATTACACCATATATTTT | CASSIDYTIYF
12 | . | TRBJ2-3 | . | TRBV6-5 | TGTGCCAGCAGTCAGTACACAGATACGCAGTATTTT | CASSQYTDTQYF
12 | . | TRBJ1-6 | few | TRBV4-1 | TGCGCCAGCAGCCAATCGGGACTCTTCTTCCACTTT | CASSQSGLFFHF
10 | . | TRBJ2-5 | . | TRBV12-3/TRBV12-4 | TGTGCCAGCGGAGTAGAGACCCAGTACTTC | CASGVETQYF
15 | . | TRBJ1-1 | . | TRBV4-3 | TGCGCCAGCGCGGGGTCGGTGGGGGGCTGGGATGAAGCTTTCTTT | CASAGSVGGWDEAFF
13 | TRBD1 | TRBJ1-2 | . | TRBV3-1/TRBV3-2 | TGTGCCAGCAGCCCGGGACAGGGCACTGGCTACACCTTC | CASSPGQGTGYTF
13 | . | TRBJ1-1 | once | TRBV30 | TGTGCCTCTGACCTCGGGGTGAACACTGAAGCTTTCTTT | CASDLGVNTEAFF
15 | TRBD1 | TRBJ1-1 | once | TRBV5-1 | TGCGCCAGCAGCTTGTTTCAGGGGGGGAACACTGAAGCTTTCTTT | CASSLFQGGNTEAFF
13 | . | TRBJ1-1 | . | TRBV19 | TGTGCCAGTACATCGAGCATAGGGGCTGAAGCTTTCTTT | CASTSSIGAEAFF
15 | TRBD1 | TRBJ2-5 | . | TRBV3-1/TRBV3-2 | TGTGCCAGCAGCCAAGGACAGGGCGGTTTAGAGACCCAGTACTTC | CASSQGQGGLETQYF
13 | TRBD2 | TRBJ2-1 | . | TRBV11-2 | TGTGCCAGCGGGACTAGAAGGAGCAATGAGCAGTTCTTC | CASGTRRSNEQFF
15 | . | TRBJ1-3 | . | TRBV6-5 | TGTGCCAGCAGTTACGACGCAACCTCTGGAAACACCATATATTTT | CASSYDATSGNTIYF